This T cell receptor beta chain was captured in a study of immune heterogeneity within non-small cell lung tumors. Study context: The composition of the tumors was several squamous cell carcinomas, roughly ten non-squamous carcinomas and 1 not otherwise specified.

The template for each sample was roughly 600 ng of genomic DNA, which had been extracted from bulk tumor tissue. Taken during surgery, several biopsies per primary tumor were spaced as far apart as possible within the tumor mass. Each patient presented with untreated, newly diagnosed non-small cell lung cancer and received curative surgery. Newly diagnosed patients with non-small cell lung cancer who were having surgery with curative intent served as donors. This clonotype is labeled as large. What it binds is not known. Study outcomes and limitations: Local T-cell clonality and local tumor mutational burden correlated moderately but significantly (R about 0.34). Recurrence of identical dominant CDR3 beta clonotypes was observed across tumor sites within a patient, alongside site-unique high-frequency clones.

Amplifying TCR beta CDR3 involved multiplex PCR carried out with 32 V and 13 J primers. Via MiXCR, TCRdb re-called the multiplex PCR reads, giving one row per CDR3 protein. The repertoire holds 2,000 to 3,000 distinct CDR3 sequences, with more than 20% as singletons. The CDR3 runs 15 residues. CDR1 and CDR2 (germline): SGDLS, YYNGEE. V shed 5 bases, J shed 4 bases, and the junction held 4 bases outside the gene matches. The J gene is TRBJ1-3, the V gene TRBV9; 12 nucleotides line up with TRBD1. The source material was lung tumor tissue. This TCR came from a man aged 45-65 years with non-small cell lung cancer. The CDR3 bases are TGTGCCAGCAGGTTCGGGACAGGGGGCGGAAACACCATATATTTT. Encoded protein: CASRFGTGGGNTIYF.